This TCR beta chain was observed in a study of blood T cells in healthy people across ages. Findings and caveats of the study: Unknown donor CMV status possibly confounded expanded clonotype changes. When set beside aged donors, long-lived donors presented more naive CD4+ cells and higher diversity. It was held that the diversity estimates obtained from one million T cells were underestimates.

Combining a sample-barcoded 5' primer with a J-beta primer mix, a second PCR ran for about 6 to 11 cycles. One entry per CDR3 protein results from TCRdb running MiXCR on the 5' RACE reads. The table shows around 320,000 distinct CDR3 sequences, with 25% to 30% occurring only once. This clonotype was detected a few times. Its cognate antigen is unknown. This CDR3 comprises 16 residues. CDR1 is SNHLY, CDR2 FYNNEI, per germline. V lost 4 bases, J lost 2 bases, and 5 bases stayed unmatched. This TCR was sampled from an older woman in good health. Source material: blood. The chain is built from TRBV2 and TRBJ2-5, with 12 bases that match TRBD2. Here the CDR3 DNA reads TGTGCCAGCAGTGTGTCCCTAGCGGGAGGGCAAGAGACCCAGTACTTC. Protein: CASSVSLAGGQETQYF.